The 27 T cell receptor beta chains reported below all come from one sample, sequenced in a study of STAT3 mutations in large granular lymphocyte leukemia. Notes on the study in general: In T-cell large granular lymphocyte leukemia, about half of patients showed multiple immunodominant subclonotypes.

Antigen specificity for these receptors is unknown. Assay: immunoSEQ multiplex PCR; the TCRdb copy retains only in-frame clones and omits some. This table has some 10,000 clones, around nine tenths appearing once. Sequenced: peripheral blood mononuclear cells. The receptors derive from a man aged 60-69 years with T-cell large granular lymphocyte leukemia. Some clones in this sample may be carry-over from other donors' samples.

This clone was recorded once. The chain employs TRBV5-4 and TRBJ2-1; 7 bases are a match to TRBD2. The junction had 6 bases not matched to a gene; V was cut back by 5 bases and J by 7 bases. Germline V gene sequence: CDR1 SGHNT, CDR2 YYREEE (reference sequence). This CDR3 has 13 residues. The CDR3 protein is CASRAGALNEQFF. CDR3 sequence (DNA): TGTGCCAGCAGGGCGGGAGCCTTGAATGAGCAGTTCTTC.

DNA for the CDR3: TGCGCCATCCCTTCCCCCCTCAACTATGGCTACACCTTC. Translation: CAIPSPLNYGYTF. V usage is TRBV10-1 and J usage is TRBJ1-2; no reliable D call. The CDR3 covers 13 residues. V gave up 10 bases and J gave up 2 bases, with 14 bases separating them. The germline V gene encodes CDR1 WNHNN and CDR2 SYGVQD (reference sequence).

This chain joins TRBV29-1 and TRBJ2-4; the match to TRBD1 covers 8 bases. After removal of 4 bases from V and 8 bases from J, the junction contained 7 bases not matched to a gene. The CDR3 spans 13 residues. Germline CDR1 and CDR2: SQVTM and ANQGSEA. The CDR3 DNA is TGCAGCGTTGTCAGGGGGCTTGCGGACATTCAGTACTTC. This codes for CSVVRGLADIQYF. Together with reference TRBV29-1 and TRBJ2-4, the CDR3 gives the full variable domain: SAVISQKPSRDICQRGTSLTIQCQVDSQVTMMFWYRQQPGQSLTLIATANQGSEATYESGFVIDKFPISRPNLTFSTLTVSNMSPEDSSIYLCSVVRGLADIQYFGAGTRLSVL.

This clone was counted a few times. The rearrangement links TRBV9 to TRBJ1-1; 7 bases are shared with TRBD1. J lost 3 bases, V lost 4 bases, and 18 bases had no gene match. Germline CDR1 SGDLS, CDR2 YYNGEE. The CDR3 spans 18 residues. The CDR3 DNA sequence: TGTGCCAGCAGCCCACTGGGGCAGGGGGACAGCTCGGACACTGAAGCTTTCTTT. Residues: CASSPLGQGDSSDTEAFF.

The rearrangement links TRBV5-6 to TRBJ2-3; D is ambiguous. The CDR3 runs 12 residues. V dropped 2 bases and J dropped 1 base, with 2 bases sitting between them. CDR1 SGHDT and CDR2 YYEEEE come from the germline V gene. CDR3 loop: CASSFGTDTQYF. Written as DNA, the CDR3 is TGTGCCAGCAGCTTTGGCACAGATACGCAGTATTTT.

Sample share makes this clone medium-sized (0.01 to 0.1%). The rearrangement links TRBV19 to TRBJ2-7; D is perhaps TRBD1 (6 bases). The length of the CDR3 is 12 residues. CDR1 is LNHDA, CDR2 SQIVND, per germline (reference sequence). V was clipped by 0 bases and J by 6 bases, with 6 bases between them. The CDR3 region is CASSIDRGEQYF. The CDR3 nucleotides are TGTGCCAGTAGTATAGACAGGGGCGAGCAGTACTTC. Based on the CDR3 plus reference TRBV19 and TRBJ2-7, the full variable domain is DGGITQSPKYLFRKEGQNVTLSCEQNLNHDAMYWYRQDPGQGLRLIYYSQIVNDFQKGDIAEGYSVSREKKESFPLTVTSAQKNPTAFYLCASSIDRGEQYFGPGTRLTVT.

The V call is TRBV6-5, the J call TRBJ2-7; 9 nucleotides match TRBD1. CDR1 and CDR2 from the germline V gene are MNHEY and SVGAGI. This CDR3 is built from 16 residues. V gave up 0 bases and J gave up 2 bases; unmatched junction bases: 5. The CDR3 sequence is CASSYSTGQGTYEQYF. CDR3 bases: TGTGCCAGCAGTTACTCAACGGGACAGGGAACCTACGAGCAGTACTTC.

The chain joins TRBV7-9 to TRBJ1-1; possible D gene TRBD1, 5 bases. V lost 8 bases to trimming and J lost 1 base, with 14 bases between them. Germline-derived CDR1 and CDR2 are SEHNR and FQNEAQ (reference sequence). The CDR3 sequence is 14 residues long. The CDR3 region is CASFRGQGNTEAFF. In DNA form, the CDR3 reads TGTGCCAGCTTCCGCGGGCAGGGGAACACTGAAGCTTTCTTT.

The chain is built from TRBV13 and TRBJ2-1, with 9 bases matching TRBD2. Germline V lookup: CDR1 PRHDT, CDR2 FYEKMQ (reference sequence). This CDR3 is built from 15 residues. V lost 3 bases, J lost 0 bases, and 0 bases stayed unmatched. The CDR3 DNA is TGTGCCAGCAGCTTTAGCGGGAGCTCCTACAATGAGCAGTTCTTC. This codes for CASSFSGSSYNEQFF.

This chain links TRBV9 with TRBJ2-7; D may be TRBD2 (5 bases). From germline, CDR1 is SGDLS and CDR2 YYNGEE. The CDR3 is 15 residues long. Trimming took off 0 bases at V and 7 bases at J, with 17 bases between the two ends. The CDR3 is CASSVGRQAGGEQYF. The DNA for the CDR3 is TGTGCCAGCAGCGTAGGTAGGCAGGCCGGCGGGGAGCAGTACTTC.

CDR3 sequence reads: CSVLTRADTQYF. The CDR3 bases are TGCAGCGTTTTGACACGTGCAGATACGCAGTATTTT. The chain links TRBV29-1 to TRBJ2-3; D remains unclear. Germline-derived CDR1 and CDR2 are SQVTM and ANQGSEA. The CDR3 is made up of 12 amino acids. Trimming left V 5 bases short and J 4 bases short, with 10 bases between.

The chain combines TRBV18 with TRBJ1-3; D is ambiguous. V gave up 2 bases and J gave up 1 base, with 3 bases separating them. The CDR3 has 13 residues. Germline CDR1 and CDR2: KGHSH and LQKENI. CDR3 sequence (DNA): TGTGCCAGCTCACCAGGGTCTGGAAACACCATATATTTT. This translates into CASSPGSGNTIYF.

The chain carries TRBV15 and TRBJ2-5, with no clear D. Trimming removed 1 base at V and 1 base at J, with 10 bases between. Per germline, CDR1 LNHNV and CDR2 YYDKDF (reference sequence). The CDR3 contains 15 residues. In DNA form, the CDR3 reads TGTGCCACCAGCAGAGTCGGGCAGACCCAAGAGACCCAGTACTTC. Its protein is CATSRVGQTQETQYF.

This clone was observed a single time. The rearrangement uses TRBV4-1 and TRBJ2-7; 13 bases line up with TRBD2. Per the germline V gene, CDR1 is MGHRA and CDR2 is YSYEKL. The V and J ends lost 0 bases and 5 bases, in that order; junction bases with no gene match: 7. The CDR3 contains 17 residues. The CDR3: CASSQDRTGLAGDEQYF. The CDR3 DNA is TGCGCCAGCAGCCAAGATCGGACAGGACTAGCGGGAGACGAGCAGTACTTC.

The CDR3 DNA is TGTGCCTGGAGACGGCAGGATTTTTACAATGAGCAGTTCTTC. Its protein is CAWRRQDFYNEQFF. This chain connects TRBV30 to TRBJ2-1; D gene uncertain. The germline V gene has CDR1 GTSNPN and CDR2 SVGIG (reference sequence). The ends were cut back, 3 bases at V and 4 bases at J, with 13 bases in the middle. The CDR3 is made up of 14 amino acids.

The chain has TRBV4-3 and TRBJ1-2; 7 bases are shared with TRBD1. CDR3 length equals 15 residues. Germline CDR1 reads LGHNA; CDR2 reads YSLEER. V shed 4 bases and J 8 bases; nucleotides not matched to a gene: 13. CDR3 bases: TGCGCCAGCAGCCGAGGACGGACCTCACAGGGGGGCTACACCTTC. Its protein product is CASSRGRTSQGGYTF.

The V and J genes are TRBV5-6 and TRBJ2-7, with 9 bases lining up with TRBD2. In germline, CDR1 is SGHDT, CDR2 YYEEEE. After removal of 0 bases from V and 2 bases from J, the junction contained 9 bases not matched to a gene. The CDR3 length is 17 residues. CDR3 in DNA: TGTGCCAGCAGCTTGGCCTTAGCGGGAGAGCTTACCTACGAGCAGTACTTC. Amino acids: CASSLALAGELTYEQYF.

The gene calls are TRBV9 and TRBJ2-5; D is perhaps TRBD1 or TRBD2 (6 bases each). V lost 0 bases to trimming and J lost 0 bases, with 9 bases between them. The CDR3 consists of 15 residues. Germline V gene data show CDR1 as SGDLS and CDR2 as YYNGEE. The CDR3 DNA sequence: TGTGCCAGCAGCGTAGAGGGGGGAAACCAAGAGACCCAGTACTTC. Translation gives CASSVEGGNQETQYF.

This clone was picked up one time. The rearrangement joins TRBV6-5 to TRBJ2-1; 7 bases are a match to TRBD1. The length of the CDR3 is 15 residues. Trimming at V came to 5 bases and at J to 0 bases, leaving 4 bases not matched to a gene. Germline V gives CDR1 MNHEY, CDR2 SVGAGI. The CDR3 is CASSVGTVSYNEQFF. CDR3 coding DNA: TGTGCCAGCAGTGTCGGGACAGTCTCCTACAATGAGCAGTTCTTC.

This clone was detected only once. This sequence joins TRBV7-9 and TRBJ2-5, with 8 bases lining up with TRBD1. Germline V lookup: CDR1 SEHNR, CDR2 FQNEAQ (reference sequence). The CDR3 is 14 residues long. The ends lost 6 bases at V and 3 bases at J; junction bases unmatched: 6. As DNA, the CDR3 is TGTGCCAGCAGTGGACAGGGTTGGGAAGAGACCCAGTACTTC. Translation: CASSGQGWEETQYF.

J is TRBJ1-1 and V is TRBV6-1, with D hard to call. CDR3 size: 14 residues. V was pared by 7 bases and J by 2 bases, with 14 bases between. In germline, CDR1 is MNHNS, CDR2 SASEGT. The CDR3 DNA reads TGTGCCAGCACCAAAGGAGGAGGTAACACTGAAGCTTTCTTT. Protein product: CASTKGGGNTEAFF.

J is TRBJ2-7 and V is TRBV6-5; perhaps D is TRBD1 or TRBD2 (5 bases each). The length of the CDR3 is 14 residues. Trimming took off 7 bases at V and 0 bases at J, with 13 bases between the two ends. Germline CDR1 reads MNHEY; CDR2 reads SVGAGI. The CDR3 protein is CASTRASGSYEQYF. The CDR3 DNA reads as TGTGCCAGCACCAGGGCCAGCGGCTCCTACGAGCAGTACTTC.

The chain couples TRBV28 to TRBJ2-4; the match to TRBD1 covers 11 bases. Germline values: CDR1 MDHEN, CDR2 SYDVKM. Trimming removed 5 bases from V and 6 bases from J; junction bases left unmatched: 9. The CDR3 consists of 16 residues. The CDR3 DNA sequence: TGTGCCAGCAGTCCCTGGACAGGGGGCGTTGGAAACATTCAGTACTTC. This sequence encodes CASSPWTGGVGNIQYF.

This chain links TRBV18 with TRBJ2-7; 7 bases are shared with TRBD1. From germline, CDR1 is KGHSH and CDR2 LQKENI. The J segment lost 3 bases and the V segment lost 6 bases, leaving 8 bases of the junction unmatched. This CDR3 spans 14 amino acids. CDR3 residues: CASSEYRDSYEQYF. DNA of the CDR3: TGTGCCAGCTCCGAGTACCGGGACAGCTACGAGCAGTACTTC.

This clone appeared a single time. The chain is built from TRBV27 and TRBJ2-1, with TRBD1 matching over 9 bases. Trimming at V came to 3 bases and at J to 5 bases, leaving 5 bases not matched to a gene. In germline, CDR1 is MNHEY, CDR2 SMNVEV (reference sequence). The CDR3 consists of 15 residues. CDR3 sequence (DNA): TGTGCCAGCAGTTTTTGGGACAGGGTAAACAATGAGCAGTTCTTC. Translating gives CASSFWDRVNNEQFF.

This clone was found a few times. The chain links TRBV9 to TRBJ2-6, with D uncertain. This CDR3 is built from 14 residues. V was trimmed by 4 bases and J by 4 bases, leaving 9 bases between them. Germline V gene data show CDR1 as SGDLS and CDR2 as YYNGEE. CDR3 sequence reads: CASSSPRGANVLTF. The DNA of the CDR3 is TGTGCCAGCAGCTCTCCTCGGGGGGCCAACGTCCTGACTTTC.

The chain has TRBV6-4 and TRBJ1-4; 7 bases fit TRBD1. From germline, CDR1 is MRHNA and CDR2 SNTAGT. This CDR3 has 15 amino acids. The J segment lost 5 bases and the V segment lost 5 bases, leaving 8 bases of the junction unmatched. This chain's CDR3 is CASSITGTANEKLFF. The CDR3 DNA reads TGTGCCAGCAGTATCACCGGGACAGCCAATGAAAAACTGTTTTTT.